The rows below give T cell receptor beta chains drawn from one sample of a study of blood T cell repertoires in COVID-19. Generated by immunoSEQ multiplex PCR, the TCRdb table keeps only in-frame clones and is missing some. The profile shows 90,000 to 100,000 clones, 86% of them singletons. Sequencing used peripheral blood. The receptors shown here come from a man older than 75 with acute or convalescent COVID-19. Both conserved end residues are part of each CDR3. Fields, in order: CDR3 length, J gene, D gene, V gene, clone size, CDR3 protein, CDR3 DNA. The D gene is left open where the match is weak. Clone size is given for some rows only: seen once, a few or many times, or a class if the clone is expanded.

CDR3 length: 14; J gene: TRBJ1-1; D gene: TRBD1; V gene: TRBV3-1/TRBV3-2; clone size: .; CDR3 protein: CASSRGQGSTEAFF; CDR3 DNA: TGTGCCAGCAGCCGCGGACAGGGCAGCACTGAAGCTTTCTTT
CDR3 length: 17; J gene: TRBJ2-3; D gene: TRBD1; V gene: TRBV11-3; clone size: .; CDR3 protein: CASSLRAGTGVTDTQYF; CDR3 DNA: TGTGCCAGCAGCTTAAGGGCCGGGACAGGGGTTACAGATACGCAGTATTTT
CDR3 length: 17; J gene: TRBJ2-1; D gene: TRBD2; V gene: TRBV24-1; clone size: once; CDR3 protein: CATSDPTSGSSYNEQFF; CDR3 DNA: TGTGCCACCAGTGATCCGACTAGCGGGAGCTCCTACAATGAGCAGTTCTTC
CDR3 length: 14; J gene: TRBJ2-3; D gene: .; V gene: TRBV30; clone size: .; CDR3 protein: CAWSEGLSRNTQYF; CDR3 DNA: TGTGCCTGGAGCGAGGGTCTCTCACGGAATACGCAGTATTTT
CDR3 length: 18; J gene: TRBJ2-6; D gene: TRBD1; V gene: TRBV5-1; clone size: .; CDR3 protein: CASSQTTGGLEGANVLTF; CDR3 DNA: TGCGCCAGCAGCCAGACGACAGGGGGGCTCGAAGGGGCCAACGTCCTGACTTTC
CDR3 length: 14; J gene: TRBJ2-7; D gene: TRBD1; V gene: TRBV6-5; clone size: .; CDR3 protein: CASTGLTGGYEQYF; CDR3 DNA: TGTGCCAGCACGGGACTGACAGGGGGCTACGAGCAGTACTTC
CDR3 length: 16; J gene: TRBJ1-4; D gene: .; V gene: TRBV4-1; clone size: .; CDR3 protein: CASSPIQGRGEEKLFF; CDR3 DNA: TGCGCCAGCAGCCCAATACAGGGCCGAGGGGAGGAAAAACTGTTTTTT
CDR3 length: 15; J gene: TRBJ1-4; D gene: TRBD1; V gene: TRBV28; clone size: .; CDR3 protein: CASTLPTGAGEKLFF; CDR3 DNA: TGTGCCAGCACCCTACCGACAGGGGCCGGAGAAAAACTGTTTTTT
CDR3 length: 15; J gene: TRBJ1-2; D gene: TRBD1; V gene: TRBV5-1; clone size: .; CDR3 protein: CASSWGQGVTDGYTF; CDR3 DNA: TGCGCCAGCAGCTGGGGACAGGGGGTAACTGATGGCTACACCTTC
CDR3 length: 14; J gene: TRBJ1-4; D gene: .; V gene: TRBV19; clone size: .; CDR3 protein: CASSIRGLTEKLFF; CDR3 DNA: TGTGCCAGTAGTATTCGGGGATTGACTGAAAAACTGTTTTTT